The 2 T cell receptor beta chains below all came from one sample that was sequenced in a study of CD8 T cells in ankylosing spondylitis. These receptors have no identified antigens. Study-level findings and limits: About 8 highly homologous variants made up a TCR beta motif, and this motif appeared characteristic of ankylosing spondylitis blood.

TCRdb reprocessed the 5' RACE reads with MiXCR, giving one entry per CDR3 protein. The sample comprises a few hundred thousand distinct CDR3 sequences, about 7% of which are singletons, and 14% rests with the top ten. The sequencing input was blood, either unsorted or a sorted T cell fraction (not recorded which). The receptors shown here come from a male donor with ankylosing spondylitis.

There are many counts of this clonotype. V and J are TRBV6-1 and TRBJ2-3, with TRBD2 matching 13 bases. Germline CDR1 reads MNHNS; CDR2 reads SASEGT. Trimming took 5 bases from V and 6 from J; bases not matched to a gene: 8. This CDR3 has 16 residues. The CDR3 DNA reads as TGTGCCAGCAGTCGCCTAGGACTAGCGGGGGCGGATACGCAGTATTTT. Translated: CASSRLGLAGADTQYF.

As to this clonotype: Possible read error: a much larger clone is one base away. The gene calls are TRBV12-3 or TRBV12-4 and TRBJ2-7, with D possibly being TRBD1 (6 bases). Trimming removed 7 bases at V and 6 bases at J, with 19 bases between. The CDR3 has 14 amino acids. CDR3 protein: CASTDLQGKCEQYF. In nucleotides, the CDR3 is TGTGCCAGCACCGACCTACAGGGTAAATGCGAGCAGTACTTC.